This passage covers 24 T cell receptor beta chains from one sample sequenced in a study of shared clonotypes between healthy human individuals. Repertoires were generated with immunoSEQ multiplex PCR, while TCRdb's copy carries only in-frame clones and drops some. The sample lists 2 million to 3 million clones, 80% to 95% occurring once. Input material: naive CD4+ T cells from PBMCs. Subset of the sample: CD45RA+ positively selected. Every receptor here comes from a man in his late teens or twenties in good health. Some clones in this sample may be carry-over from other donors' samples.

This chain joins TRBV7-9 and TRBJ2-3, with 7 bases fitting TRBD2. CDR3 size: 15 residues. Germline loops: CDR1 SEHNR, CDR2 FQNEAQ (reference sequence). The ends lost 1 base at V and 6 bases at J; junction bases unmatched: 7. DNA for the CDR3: TGTGCCAGCAGCTTAGGGCTAGCGGTAGTCGATACGCAGTATTTT. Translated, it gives CASSLGLAVVDTQYF.

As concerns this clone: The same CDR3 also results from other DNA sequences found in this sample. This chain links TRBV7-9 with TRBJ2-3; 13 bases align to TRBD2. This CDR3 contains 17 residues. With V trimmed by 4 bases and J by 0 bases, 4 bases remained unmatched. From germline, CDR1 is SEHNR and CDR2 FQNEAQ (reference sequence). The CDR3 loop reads CASSSGTSGASTDTQYF. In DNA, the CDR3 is TGTGCCAGCAGCTCCGGGACTAGCGGGGCTAGCACAGATACGCAGTATTTT.

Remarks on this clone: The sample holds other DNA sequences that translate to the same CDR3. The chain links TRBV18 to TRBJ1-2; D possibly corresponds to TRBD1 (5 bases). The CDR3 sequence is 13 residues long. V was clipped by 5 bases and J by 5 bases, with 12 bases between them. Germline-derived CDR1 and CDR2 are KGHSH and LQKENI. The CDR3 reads CASSEGREYGYTF. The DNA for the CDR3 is TGTGCCAGCTCAGAGGGACGGGAATATGGCTACACCTTC.

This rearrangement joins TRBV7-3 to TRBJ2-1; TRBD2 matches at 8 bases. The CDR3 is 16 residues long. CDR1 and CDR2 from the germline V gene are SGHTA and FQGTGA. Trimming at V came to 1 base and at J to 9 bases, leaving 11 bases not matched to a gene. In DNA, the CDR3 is TGTGCCAGCAGCTTAAACTCCTTAGCGGGAATCGGTGAGCAGTTCTTC. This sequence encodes CASSLNSLAGIGEQFF.

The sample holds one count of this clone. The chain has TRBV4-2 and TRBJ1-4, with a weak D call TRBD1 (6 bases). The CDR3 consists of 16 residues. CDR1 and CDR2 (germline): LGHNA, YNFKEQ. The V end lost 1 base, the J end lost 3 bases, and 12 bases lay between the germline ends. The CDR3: CASSQGGAESNEKLFF. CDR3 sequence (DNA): TGTGCCAGCAGCCAAGGGGGGGCAGAATCTAATGAAAAACTGTTTTTT.

CDR3 residues: CASSMTGAQETQYF. CDR3 DNA sequence: TGTGCCAGCAGCATGACAGGGGCACAAGAGACCCAGTACTTC. This chain joins TRBV7-2 and TRBJ2-5; TRBD1 agrees at 8 bases. Germline assignment: CDR1 SGHTA and CDR2 FQGNSA. This CDR3 contains 14 residues. Trimming at V came to 5 bases and at J to 2 bases, leaving 4 bases not matched to a gene.

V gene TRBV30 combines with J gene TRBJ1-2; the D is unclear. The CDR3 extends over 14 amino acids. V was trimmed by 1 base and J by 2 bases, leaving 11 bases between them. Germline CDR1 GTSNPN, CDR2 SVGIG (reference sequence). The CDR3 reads CAWSDEGGNYGYTF. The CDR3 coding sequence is TGTGCCTGGAGTGATGAGGGTGGGAACTATGGCTACACCTTC.

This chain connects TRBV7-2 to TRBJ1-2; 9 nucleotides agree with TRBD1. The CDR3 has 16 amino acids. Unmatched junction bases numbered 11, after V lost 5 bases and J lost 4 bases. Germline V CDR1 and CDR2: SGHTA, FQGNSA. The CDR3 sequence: CASSPSPGTGSYGYTF. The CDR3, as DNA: TGTGCCAGCAGCCCGAGCCCCGGGACAGGGAGCTATGGCTACACCTTC.

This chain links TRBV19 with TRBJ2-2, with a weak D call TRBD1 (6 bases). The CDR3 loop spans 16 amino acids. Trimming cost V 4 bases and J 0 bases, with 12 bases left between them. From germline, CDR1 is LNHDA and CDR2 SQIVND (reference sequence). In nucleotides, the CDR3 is TGTGCCAGTAGTACCCGACAGGCTACGAACACCGGGGAGCTGTTTTTT. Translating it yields CASSTRQATNTGELFF.

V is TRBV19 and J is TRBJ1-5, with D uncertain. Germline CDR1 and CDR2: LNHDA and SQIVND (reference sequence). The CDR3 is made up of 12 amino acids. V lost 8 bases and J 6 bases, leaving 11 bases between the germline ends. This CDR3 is CASGGFSQPQHF. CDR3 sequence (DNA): TGTGCCAGTGGAGGGTTCAGTCAGCCCCAGCATTTT.

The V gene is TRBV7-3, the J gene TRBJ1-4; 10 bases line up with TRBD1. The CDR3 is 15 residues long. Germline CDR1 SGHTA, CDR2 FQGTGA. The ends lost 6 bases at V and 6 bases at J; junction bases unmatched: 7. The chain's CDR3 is CASRYAGTGDEKLFF. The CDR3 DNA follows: TGTGCCAGCAGGTACGCCGGGACAGGGGATGAAAAACTGTTTTTT.

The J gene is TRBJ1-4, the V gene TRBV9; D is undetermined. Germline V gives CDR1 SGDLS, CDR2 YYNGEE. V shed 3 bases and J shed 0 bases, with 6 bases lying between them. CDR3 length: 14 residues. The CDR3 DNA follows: TGTGCCAGCAGCGCCACAGCAACTAATGAAAAACTGTTTTTT. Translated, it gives CASSATATNEKLFF.

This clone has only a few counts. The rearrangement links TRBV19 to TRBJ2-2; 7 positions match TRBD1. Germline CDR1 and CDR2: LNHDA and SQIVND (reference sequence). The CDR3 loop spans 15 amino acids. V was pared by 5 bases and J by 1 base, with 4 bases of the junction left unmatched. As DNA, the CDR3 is TGTGCCAGTAGTTCGACAGGGAGGAACACCGGGGAGCTGTTTTTT. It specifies CASSSTGRNTGELFF. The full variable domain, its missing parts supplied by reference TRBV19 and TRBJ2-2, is DGGITQSPKYLFRKEGQNVTLSCEQNLNHDAMYWYRQDPGQGLRLIYYSQIVNDFQKGDIAEGYSVSREKKESFPLTVTSAQKNPTAFYLCASSSTGRNTGELFFGEGSRLTVL.

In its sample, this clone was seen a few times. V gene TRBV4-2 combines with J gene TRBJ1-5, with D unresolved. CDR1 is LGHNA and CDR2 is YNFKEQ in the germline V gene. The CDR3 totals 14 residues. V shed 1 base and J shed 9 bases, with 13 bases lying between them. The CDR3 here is CASSQGGSERPQHF. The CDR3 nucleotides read TGTGCCAGCAGCCAAGGAGGCTCCGAACGGCCCCAGCATTTT.

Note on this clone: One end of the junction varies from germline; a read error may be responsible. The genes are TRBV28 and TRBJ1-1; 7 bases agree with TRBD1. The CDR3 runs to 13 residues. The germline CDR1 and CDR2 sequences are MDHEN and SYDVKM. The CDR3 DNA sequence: TGTGCCAGCAGGGGGGGGACAGTCGTATATGATGACTTT. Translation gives CASRGGTVVYDDF.

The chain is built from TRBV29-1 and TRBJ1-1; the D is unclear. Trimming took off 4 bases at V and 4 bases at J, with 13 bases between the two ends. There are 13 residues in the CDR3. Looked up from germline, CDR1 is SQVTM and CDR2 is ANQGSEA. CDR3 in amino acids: CSVALLLVTEAFF. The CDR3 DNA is TGCAGCGTTGCCCTCCTTTTGGTCACTGAAGCTTTCTTT.

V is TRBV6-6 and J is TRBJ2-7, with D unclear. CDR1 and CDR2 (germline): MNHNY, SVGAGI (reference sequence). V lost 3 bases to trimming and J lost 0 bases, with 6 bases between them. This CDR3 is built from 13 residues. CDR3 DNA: TGTGCCAGCAGTTATAGGACCTCCTACGAGCAGTACTTC. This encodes CASSYRTSYEQYF.

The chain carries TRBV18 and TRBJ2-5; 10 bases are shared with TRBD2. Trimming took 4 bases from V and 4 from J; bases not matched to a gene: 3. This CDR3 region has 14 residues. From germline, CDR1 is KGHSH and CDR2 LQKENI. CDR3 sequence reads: CASSQREGLETQYF. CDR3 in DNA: TGTGCCAGCTCACAGCGGGAGGGCTTAGAGACCCAGTACTTC. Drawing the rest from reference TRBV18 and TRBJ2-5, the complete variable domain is NAGVMQNPRHLVRRRGQEARLRCSPMKGHSHVYWYRQLPEEGLKFMVYLQKENIIDESGMPKERFSAEFPKEGPSILRIQQVVRGDSAAYFCASSQREGLETQYFGPGTRLLVL.

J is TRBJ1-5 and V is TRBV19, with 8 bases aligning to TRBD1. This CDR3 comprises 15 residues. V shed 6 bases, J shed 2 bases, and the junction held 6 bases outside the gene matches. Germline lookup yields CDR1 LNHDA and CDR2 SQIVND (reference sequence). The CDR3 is CASSLPGQGNQPQHF. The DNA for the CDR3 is TGTGCCAGTAGCTTGCCGGGACAGGGCAATCAGCCCCAGCATTTT.

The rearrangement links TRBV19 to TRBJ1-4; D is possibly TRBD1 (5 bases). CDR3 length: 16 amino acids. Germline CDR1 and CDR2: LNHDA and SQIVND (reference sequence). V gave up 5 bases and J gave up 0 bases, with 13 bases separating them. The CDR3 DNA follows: TGTGCCAGTAGTTCCCTAGGCAGGGCAACTAATGAAAAACTGTTTTTT. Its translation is CASSSLGRATNEKLFF.

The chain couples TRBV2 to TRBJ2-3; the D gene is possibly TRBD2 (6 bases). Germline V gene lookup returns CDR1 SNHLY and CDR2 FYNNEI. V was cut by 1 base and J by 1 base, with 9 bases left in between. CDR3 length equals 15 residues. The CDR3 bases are TGTGCCAGCAGTGAAGGGCGGAGGGGCACAGATACGCAGTATTTT. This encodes CASSEGRRGTDTQYF. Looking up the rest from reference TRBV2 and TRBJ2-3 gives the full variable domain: EPEVTQTPSHQVTQMGQEVILRCVPISNHLYFYWYRQILGQKVEFLVSFYNNEISEKSEIFDDQFSVERPDGSNFTLKIRSTKLEDSAMYFCASSEGRRGTDTQYFGPGTRLTVL.

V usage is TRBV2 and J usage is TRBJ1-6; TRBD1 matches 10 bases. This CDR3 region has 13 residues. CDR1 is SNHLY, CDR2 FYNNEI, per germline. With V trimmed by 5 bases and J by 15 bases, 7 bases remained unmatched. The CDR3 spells CASSKEGQGRLHF. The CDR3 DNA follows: TGTGCCAGCAGTAAAGAGGGACAGGGGCGCCTCCACTTT.

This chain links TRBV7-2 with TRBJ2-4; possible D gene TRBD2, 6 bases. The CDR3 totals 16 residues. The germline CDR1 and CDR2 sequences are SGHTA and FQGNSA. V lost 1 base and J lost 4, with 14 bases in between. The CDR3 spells CASSLDAGSGKNIQYF. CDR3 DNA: TGTGCCAGCAGCTTAGATGCCGGGAGCGGAAAAAACATTCAGTACTTC.

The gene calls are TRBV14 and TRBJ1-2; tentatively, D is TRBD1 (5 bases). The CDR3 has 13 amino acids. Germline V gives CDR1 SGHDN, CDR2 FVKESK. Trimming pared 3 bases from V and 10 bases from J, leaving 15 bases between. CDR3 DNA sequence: TGTGCCAGCAGCCAGGCGGGGCCTATTTCCTACACCTTC. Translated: CASSQAGPISYTF.